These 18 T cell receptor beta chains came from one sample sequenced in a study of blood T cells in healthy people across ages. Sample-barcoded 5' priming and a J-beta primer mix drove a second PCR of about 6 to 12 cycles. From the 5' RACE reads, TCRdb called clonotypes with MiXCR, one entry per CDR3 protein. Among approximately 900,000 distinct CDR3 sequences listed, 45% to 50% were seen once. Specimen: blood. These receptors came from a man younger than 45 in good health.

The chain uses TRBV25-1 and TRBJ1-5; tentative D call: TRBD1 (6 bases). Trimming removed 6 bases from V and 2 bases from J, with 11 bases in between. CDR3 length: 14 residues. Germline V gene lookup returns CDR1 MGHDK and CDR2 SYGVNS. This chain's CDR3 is CASRARGGNQPQHF. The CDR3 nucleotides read TGTGCCAGCAGGGCAAGGGGGGGCAATCAGCCCCAGCATTTT.

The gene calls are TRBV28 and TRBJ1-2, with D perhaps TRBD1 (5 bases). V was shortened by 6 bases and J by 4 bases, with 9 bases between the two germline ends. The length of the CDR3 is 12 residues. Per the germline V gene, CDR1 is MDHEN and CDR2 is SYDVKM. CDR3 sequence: CASRGPGYGYTF. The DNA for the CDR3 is TGTGCCAGCAGGGGACCGGGCTATGGCTACACCTTC.

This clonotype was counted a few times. Here the CDR3 DNA reads TGCAGCGTCGCGGACACGGATGAGCAGTTCTTC. This translates into CSVADTDEQFF. V gene TRBV29-1 combines with J gene TRBJ2-1, with D perhaps matching TRBD1 (5 bases). Germline CDR1 is SQVTM and CDR2 is ANQGSEA. V was trimmed by 6 bases and J by 8 bases, leaving 11 bases between them. This CDR3 has 11 amino acids.

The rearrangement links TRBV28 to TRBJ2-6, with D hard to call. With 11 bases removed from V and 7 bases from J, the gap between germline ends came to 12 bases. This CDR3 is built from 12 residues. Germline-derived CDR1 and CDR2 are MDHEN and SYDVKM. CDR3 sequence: CALSGGANVLTF. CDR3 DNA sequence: TGTGCCCTTTCGGGTGGCGCCAACGTCCTGACTTTC.

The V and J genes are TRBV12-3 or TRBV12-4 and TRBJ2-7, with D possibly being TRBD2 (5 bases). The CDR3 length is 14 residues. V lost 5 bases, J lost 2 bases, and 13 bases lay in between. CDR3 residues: CASSPGVLTYEQYF. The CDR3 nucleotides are TGTGCCAGCAGTCCCGGGGTATTAACCTACGAGCAGTACTTC.

The CDR3 DNA is TGTGCCAGCAGTGGGACAGAAATAGCCAAAAACATTCAGTACTTC. Its protein is CASSGTEIAKNIQYF. V gene TRBV6-1 combines with J gene TRBJ2-4, with D maybe TRBD1 (6 bases). Per the germline V gene, CDR1 is MNHNS and CDR2 is SASEGT. V lost 4 bases and J lost 0, with 10 bases in between. The CDR3 has 15 amino acids.

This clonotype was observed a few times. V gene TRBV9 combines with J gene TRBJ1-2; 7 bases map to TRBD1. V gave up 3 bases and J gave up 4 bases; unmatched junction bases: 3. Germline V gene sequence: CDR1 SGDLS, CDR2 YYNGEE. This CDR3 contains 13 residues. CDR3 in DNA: TGTGCCAGCAGCGACCGGGACAGCTATGGCTACACCTTC. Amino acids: CASSDRDSYGYTF. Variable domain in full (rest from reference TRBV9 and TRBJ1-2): DSGVTQTPKHLITATGQRVTLRCSPRSGDLSVYWYQQSLDQGLQFLIQYYNGEERAKGNILERFSAQQFPDLHSELNLSSLELGDSALYFCASSDRDSYGYTFGSGTRLTVV.

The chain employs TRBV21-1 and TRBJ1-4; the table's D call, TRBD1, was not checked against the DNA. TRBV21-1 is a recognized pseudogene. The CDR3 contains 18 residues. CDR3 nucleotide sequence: TGTGCCAGCAGCTCCCTGGGGAGACAGAACCCAACTAATGAAAAACTGTTTTTT. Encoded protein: CASSSLGRQNPTNEKLFF.

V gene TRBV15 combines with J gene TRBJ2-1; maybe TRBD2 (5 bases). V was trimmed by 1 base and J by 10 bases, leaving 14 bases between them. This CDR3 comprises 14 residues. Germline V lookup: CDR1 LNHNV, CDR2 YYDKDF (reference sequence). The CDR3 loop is CATSRGGLAGEQFF. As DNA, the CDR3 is TGTGCCACCAGCAGAGGGGGTCTAGCTGGGGAGCAGTTCTTC. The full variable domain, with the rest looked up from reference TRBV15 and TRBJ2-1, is DAMVIQNPRYQVTQFGKPVTLSCSQTLNHNVMYWYQQKSSQAPKLLFHYYDKDFNNEADTPDNFQSRRPNTSFCFLDIRSPGLGDTAMYLCATSRGGLAGEQFFGPGTRLTVL.

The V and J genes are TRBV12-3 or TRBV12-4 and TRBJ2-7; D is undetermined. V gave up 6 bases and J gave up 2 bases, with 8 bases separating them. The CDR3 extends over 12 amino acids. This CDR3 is CASRSSAYEQYF. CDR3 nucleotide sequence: TGTGCCAGCAGGTCGTCAGCCTACGAGCAGTACTTC.

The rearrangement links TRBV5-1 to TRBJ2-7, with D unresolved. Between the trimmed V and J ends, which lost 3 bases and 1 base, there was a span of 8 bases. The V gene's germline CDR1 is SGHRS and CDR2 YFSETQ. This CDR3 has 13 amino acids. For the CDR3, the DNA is TGCGCCAGCAGCTCGAGTAAGTCCTACGAGCAGTACTTC. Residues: CASSSSKSYEQYF.

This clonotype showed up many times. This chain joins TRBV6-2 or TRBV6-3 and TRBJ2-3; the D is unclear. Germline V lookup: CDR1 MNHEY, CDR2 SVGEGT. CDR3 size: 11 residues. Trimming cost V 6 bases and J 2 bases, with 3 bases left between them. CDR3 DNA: TGTGCCAGCAGCCACACAGATACGCAGTATTTT. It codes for CASSHTDTQYF.

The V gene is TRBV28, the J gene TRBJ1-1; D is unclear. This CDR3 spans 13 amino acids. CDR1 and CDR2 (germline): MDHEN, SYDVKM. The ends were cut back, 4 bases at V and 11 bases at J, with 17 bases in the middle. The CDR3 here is CASSYPGHPVAFF. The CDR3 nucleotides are TGTGCCAGCAGTTATCCCGGGCACCCCGTGGCTTTCTTT.

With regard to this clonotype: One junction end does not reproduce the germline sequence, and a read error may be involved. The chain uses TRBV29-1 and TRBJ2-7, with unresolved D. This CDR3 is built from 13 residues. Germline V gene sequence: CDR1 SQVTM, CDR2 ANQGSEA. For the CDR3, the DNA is TGCAGCGTTCTTCAAACACACTCCTGCGAGCAGTACTTC. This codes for CSVLQTHSCEQYF.

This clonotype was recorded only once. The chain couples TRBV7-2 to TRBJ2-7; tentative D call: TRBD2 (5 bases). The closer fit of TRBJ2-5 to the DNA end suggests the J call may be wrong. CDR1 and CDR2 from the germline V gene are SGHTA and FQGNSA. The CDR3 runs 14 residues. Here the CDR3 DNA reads TGTGCCAGCAGCTTAAACCCAGGCGGGGAGACCCAGTACTTC. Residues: CASSLNPGGETQYF.

This chain's CDR3 is CASSTRGGWEQFF. DNA for the CDR3: TGTGCCAGCAGCACCCGGGGCGGGTGGGAGCAGTTCTTC. This sequence joins TRBV3-1 and TRBJ2-1; D assignment may be TRBD1 or TRBD2 (5 bases each). CDR1 is LGHDT and CDR2 is YNNKEL in the germline V gene (reference sequence). CDR3 size: 13 residues. With 5 bases removed from V and 10 bases from J, the gap between germline ends came to 15 bases.

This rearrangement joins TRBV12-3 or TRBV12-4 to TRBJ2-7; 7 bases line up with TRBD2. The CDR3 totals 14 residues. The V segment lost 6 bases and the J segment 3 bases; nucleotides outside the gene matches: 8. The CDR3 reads CASRPSGALYEQYF. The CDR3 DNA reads TGTGCCAGCAGACCCAGCGGGGCCCTCTACGAGCAGTACTTC.

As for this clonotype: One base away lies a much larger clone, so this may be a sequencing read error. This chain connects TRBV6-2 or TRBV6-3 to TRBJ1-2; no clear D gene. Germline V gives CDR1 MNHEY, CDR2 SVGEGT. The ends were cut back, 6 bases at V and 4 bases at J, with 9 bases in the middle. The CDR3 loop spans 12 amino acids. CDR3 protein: CASSRESYGYTF. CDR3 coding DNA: TGTGCCAGCAGCCGGGAGAGCTATGGCTACACCTTC.